This note documents a single TCR beta chain sequence. This sample was taken from a study of T cell changes during pregnancy in multiple sclerosis. CDR1 SEHNR and CDR2 FQNEAQ come from the germline V gene (reference sequence). The V end lost 5 bases, the J end lost 6 bases, and 14 bases lay between the germline ends. The CDR3 covers 14 residues. TCRdb keeps only in-frame clones here, not all; method: immunoSEQ multiplex PCR. The table has some 41,000 clones, 70% to 90% seen once; the top ten hold 3.5% to 5%. Sequenced material: CD8+ T cells from peripheral blood mononuclear cells, taken in the first trimester of pregnancy. The rearrangement joins TRBV7-9 to TRBJ2-1, with a possible D match to TRBD2 (6 bases). This sequence originates from a female donor with multiple sclerosis, enrolled in a pregnancy study. CDR3 coding DNA: TGTGCCAGCAGCCCCGATGGGGGGTTCAATGAGCAGTTCTTC. Its protein is CASSPDGGFNEQFF.